This TCR beta chain was captured by sequencing in a study of shared clonotypes between healthy human individuals. Using immunoSEQ multiplex PCR, the repertoire was profiled, and TCRdb retains in-frame clones only, with some absent. Of some 1,900,000 clones in the sample, about 95% are singletons; the top ten hold 1.2%. As defined, naive CD8 cells were CD45RO-negative and positively selected for CCR7, with terminally differentiated effector memory CD45RA+ cells excluded. Germline V CDR1 and CDR2: MNHNY, SVGAGI (reference sequence). The ends lost 5 bases at V and 4 bases at J; junction bases unmatched: 3. CDR3 length: 14 amino acids.

This TCR derives from a man between 18 and 35 years old in good health. Sequenced: naive CD8+ T cells sorted from blood. The chain carries TRBV6-6 and TRBJ2-5, with 11 bases matching TRBD2. For the CDR3, the DNA is TGTGCCAGCAGTCTACTAGCGGGAGTAGAGACCCAGTACTTC. Its translation is CASSLLAGVETQYF.